This entry concerns a single T cell receptor beta chain. The data were taken from a study of blood T cell repertoires in COVID-19. Whole-study context: The samples span acute and convalescent COVID-19 from the United States, Italy and Spain. In each case, the material was cDNA or gDNA derived from T cells, B-cell-depleted T cells, or PBMCs.

Original handling: Amplification from reference gene primers served as the basis for estimated nucleated cell counts. Sequencing used immunoSEQ multiplex PCR; TCRdb keeps in-frame clones, though not all of them. From that table come the V and J calls and clone size; the DNA was used to work out D and trimming. The sample holds some 120,000 clones, more than 75% seen once. This sequence originates from a woman between 45 and 65 years old with acute or convalescent COVID-19. Material for sequencing was peripheral blood.

The CDR3 DNA sequence: TGTGCCTGGGCAAAAGGAGGACCAGCCCTATATAGCAATCAGCCCCAGCATTTT. It encodes CAWAKGGPALYSNQPQHF. This rearrangement joins TRBV30 to TRBJ1-5; no firm D call. CDR3 length equals 18 residues. Germline CDR1 is GTSNPN and CDR2 is SVGIG (reference sequence). Trimming took 5 bases from V and 0 from J, leaving 23 bases between them.